The present TCR beta chain was sequenced within a study of cytomegalovirus exposure and HLA in healthy donors. As for the study in general: The roughly 130 validation repertoires used the same platform as the roughly 670 first-cohort repertoires (as reported by a later analysis).

This CDR3 is 11 amino acids long. V lost 6 bases, J lost 4 bases, and 7 bases lay in between. Germline V gene lookup returns CDR1 KGHSH and CDR2 LQKENI. Here immunoSEQ multiplex PCR was the method, and the copy in TCRdb shows in-frame clones only, minus some. This sample has around 73,000 clones, with over 85% found just once. As to this clone: The same CDR3 is also encoded by other DNA sequences in this sample.

The sample was PBMCs. The V gene is TRBV18, the J gene TRBJ2-7, with unresolved D. The source is a woman under 30 in good health and CMV-seropositive. This CDR3 is CASSTGYEQYF. The CDR3 nucleotides read TGTGCCAGCTCGACTGGGTACGAGCAGTACTTC.